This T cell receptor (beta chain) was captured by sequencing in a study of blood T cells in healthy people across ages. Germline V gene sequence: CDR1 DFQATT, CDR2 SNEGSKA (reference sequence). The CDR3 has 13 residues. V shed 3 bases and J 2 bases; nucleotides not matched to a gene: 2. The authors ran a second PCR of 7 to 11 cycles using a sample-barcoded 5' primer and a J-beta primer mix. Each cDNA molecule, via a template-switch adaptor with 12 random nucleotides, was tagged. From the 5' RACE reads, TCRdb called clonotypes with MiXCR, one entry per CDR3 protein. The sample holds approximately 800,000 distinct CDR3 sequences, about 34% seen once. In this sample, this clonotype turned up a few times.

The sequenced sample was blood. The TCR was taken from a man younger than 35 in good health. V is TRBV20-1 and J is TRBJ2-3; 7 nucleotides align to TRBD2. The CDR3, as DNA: TGCAGTGCTAGGCGGGGGAACACAGATACGCAGTATTTT. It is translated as CSARRGNTDTQYF.